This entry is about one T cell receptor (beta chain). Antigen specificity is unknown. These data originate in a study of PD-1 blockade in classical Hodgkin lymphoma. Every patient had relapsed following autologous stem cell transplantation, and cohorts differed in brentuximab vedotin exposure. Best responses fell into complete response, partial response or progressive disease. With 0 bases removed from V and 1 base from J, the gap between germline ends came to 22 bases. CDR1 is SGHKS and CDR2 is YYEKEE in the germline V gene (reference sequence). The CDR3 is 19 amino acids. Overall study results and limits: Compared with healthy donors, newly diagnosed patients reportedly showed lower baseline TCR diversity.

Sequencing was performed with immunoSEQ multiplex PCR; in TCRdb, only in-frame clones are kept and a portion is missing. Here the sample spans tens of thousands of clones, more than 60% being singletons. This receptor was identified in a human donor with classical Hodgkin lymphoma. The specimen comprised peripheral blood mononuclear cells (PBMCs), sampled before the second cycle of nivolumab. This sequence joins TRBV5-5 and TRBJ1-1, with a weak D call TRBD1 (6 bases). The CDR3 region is CASSLAQVTGTPRNTEAFF. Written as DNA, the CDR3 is TGTGCCAGCAGCTTGGCCCAAGTAACAGGGACACCCCGGAACACTGAAGCTTTCTTT.